This T cell receptor beta chain was documented in a study of blood T cell repertoires in COVID-19. Study information: The United States, Italy and Spain provided the acute and convalescent COVID-19 samples. T cells, B-cell-depleted T cells, or PBMCs provided the cDNA or gDNA that served as material.

The trim removed 6 bases at V and 0 bases at J, leaving 7 bases unmatched. The CDR3 sequence is 17 residues long. CDR1 and CDR2 (germline): SGHRS, YFSETQ. Original analysis: Reference gene primers were amplified, and this amplification served to estimate nucleated cell counts. Assay used: immunoSEQ multiplex PCR; TCRdb lists only in-frame clones, some missing. V and J calls and clone size follow that table, whereas D and trimming were derived from the DNA. This repertoire shows about 70,000 clones, roughly 85% found once; its top ten account for 9% to 10%. The TCR comes from a woman over 75 with acute or convalescent COVID-19. The material sequenced was peripheral blood. The V gene is TRBV5-1, the J gene TRBJ2-6; TRBD1 matches at 9 bases. CDR3 DNA sequence: TGCGCCAGCACCTACCGGACAGGGGACTCTGGGGCCAACGTCCTGACTTTC. Amino acid sequence: CASTYRTGDSGANVLTF.